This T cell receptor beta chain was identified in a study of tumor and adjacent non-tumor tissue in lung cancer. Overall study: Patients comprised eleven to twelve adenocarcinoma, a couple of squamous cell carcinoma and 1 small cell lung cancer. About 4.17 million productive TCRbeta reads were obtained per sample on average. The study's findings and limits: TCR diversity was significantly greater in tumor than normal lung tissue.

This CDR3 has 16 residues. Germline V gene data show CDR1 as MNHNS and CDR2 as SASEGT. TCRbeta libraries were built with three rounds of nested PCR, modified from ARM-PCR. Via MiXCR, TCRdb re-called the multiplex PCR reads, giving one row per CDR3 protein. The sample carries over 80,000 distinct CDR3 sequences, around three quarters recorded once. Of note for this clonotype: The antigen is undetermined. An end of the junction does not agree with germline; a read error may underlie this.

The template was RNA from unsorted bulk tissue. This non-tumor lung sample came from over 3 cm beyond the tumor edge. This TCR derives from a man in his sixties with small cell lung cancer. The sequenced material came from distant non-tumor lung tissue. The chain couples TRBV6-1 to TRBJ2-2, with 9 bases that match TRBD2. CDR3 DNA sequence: TGTGCCAGCAGTGGGCTAGCGGGAATAAACACCGAGGAGCTGTTTTTT. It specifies CASSGLAGINTEELFF.